This entry lists 17 T cell receptor beta chains sequenced from one sample in a study of T cells in Graves' hyperthyroidism and ophthalmopathy. Amplified TCR beta CDR3 regions derived from RNA transcripts. The TCR CDR3 first-round RT-PCR relied on the HTBI primer set. Via MiXCR, TCRdb re-called the multiplex PCR reads, giving one row per CDR3 protein. Here the sample spans hundreds of thousands of distinct CDR3 sequences, approximately 44% being singletons. Sequencing input: peripheral blood or thyroid tissue (not recorded which). The receptors here all came from a woman aged 18 to 35 with Graves' hyperthyroidism.

This clonotype occurred a few times. This sequence joins TRBV10-3 and TRBJ2-5; 7 positions agree with TRBD1. The CDR3 is 15 amino acids. Germline CDR1 and CDR2: ENHRY and SYGVKD. The V and J ends lost 10 bases and 5 bases, in that order; junction bases with no gene match: 16. The CDR3 region is CASMFSPGTVETQYF. The CDR3 region has the DNA TGTGCCAGCATGTTTTCACCCGGGACAGTGGAGACCCAGTACTTC.

A note on this clonotype: A read error may be the cause here, since a much bigger clone is one base away. The chain uses TRBV29-1 and TRBJ2-7; 7 bases line up with TRBD2. The CDR3 loop spans 13 amino acids. The V and J ends lost 1 base and 5 bases, in that order; junction bases with no gene match: 5. The germline CDR1 and CDR2 sequences are SQVTM and ANQGSEA. CDR3 amino acids: CSVEAGGTHEQYF. CDR3 DNA sequence: TGCAGCGTTGAAGCGGGAGGCACCCACGAGCAGTACTTC.

This clonotype showed up just a few times. CDR3 amino acids: CASAGVTGELFF. CDR3 nucleotide sequence: TGTGCCTCAGCGGGGGTGACCGGGGAGCTGTTTTTT. J is TRBJ2-2 and V is TRBV2; 8 bases match TRBD2. CDR1 and CDR2 from the germline V gene are SNHLY and FYNNEI. The CDR3 loop spans 12 amino acids. Trimming took 11 bases from V and 5 from J; bases not matched to a gene: 4.

The chain is built from TRBV19 and TRBJ1-1; D unclear. V was pared by 4 bases and J by 1 base, with 16 bases between. Germline V CDR1 and CDR2: LNHDA, SQIVND (reference sequence). This CDR3 is 16 amino acids long. CDR3 bases: TGTGCCAGTAGTAACGAATACTTGGTGGGGAACACTGAAGCTTTCTTT. As protein: CASSNEYLVGNTEAFF.

This chain links TRBV29-1 with TRBJ1-1, with a tentative D call TRBD1 (6 bases). The germline V and J ends were trimmed by 7 bases and 1 base, with 13 bases remaining between them. The CDR3 consists of 13 residues. Germline CDR1 reads SQVTM; CDR2 reads ANQGSEA. DNA for the CDR3: TGCAGCGCCAAGGGGGGCTCGAACACTGAAGCTTTCTTT. This translates into CSAKGGSNTEAFF.

The chain recombines TRBV4-1 with TRBJ2-5; the D call may be TRBD1 or TRBD2 (5 bases each). The CDR3 totals 15 residues. Trimming removed 5 bases from V and 5 bases from J, with 18 bases in between. Germline V CDR1 and CDR2: MGHRA, YSYEKL. The chain's CDR3 is CASSNAGTYGETQYF. The CDR3 coding sequence is TGCGCCAGCAGCAACGCCGGGACCTACGGGGAGACCCAGTACTTC.

Regarding this clonotype: This could be a read error, since a much larger clone is one nucleotide away. This chain connects TRBV29-1 to TRBJ1-5, with D tentatively TRBD1 (6 bases). Germline V gene sequence: CDR1 SQVTM, CDR2 ANQGSEA. The CDR3 runs 13 residues. CDR3 amino acids: CSVAGASHQPQHF. As DNA, the CDR3 is TGCAGCGTTGCAGGGGCTAGCCATCAGCCCCAGCATTTT.

This clonotype was found a few times. The V gene is TRBV5-1, the J gene TRBJ1-4; 10 bases agree with TRBD1. With V trimmed by 4 bases and J by 6 bases, 6 bases remained unmatched. CDR1 and CDR2 (germline): SGHRS, YFSETQ. This CDR3 has 15 residues. CDR3 coding DNA: TGCGCCAGCAGCCCAAAGACAGGGGGCTATGAAAAACTGTTTTTT. Residues: CASSPKTGGYEKLFF.

This clonotype was recorded a few times. The chain joins TRBV25-1 to TRBJ1-2, with D uncertain. The CDR3 covers 15 residues. V was shortened by 6 bases and J by 2 bases, with 16 bases between the two germline ends. CDR1 is MGHDK, CDR2 SYGVNS, per germline. CDR3 nucleotides: TGTGCCAGCAGCCAAGATTTTCTGCTGAACTATGGCTACACCTTC. It encodes CASSQDFLLNYGYTF.

This chain links TRBV25-1 with TRBJ2-3; 11 bases line up with TRBD2. The J segment lost 10 bases and the V segment lost 6 bases, leaving 3 bases of the junction unmatched. Per germline, CDR1 MGHDK and CDR2 SYGVNS. The CDR3 is made up of 12 amino acids. The CDR3 bases are TGTGCCAGCAGCCAGACTAGCGGGGCGCAGTATTTT. It is translated as CASSQTSGAQYF.

Many counts were recorded for this clonotype. The chain employs TRBV9 and TRBJ1-2, with D hard to call. CDR1 is SGDLS and CDR2 is YYNGEE in the germline V gene. Trimming pared 3 bases from V and 0 bases from J, leaving 6 bases between. The CDR3 is 13 residues long. In DNA, the CDR3 is TGTGCCAGCAGCGCGCCTACTAACTATGGCTACACCTTC. As protein: CASSAPTNYGYTF.

This clonotype was found many times. The rearrangement links TRBV10-3 to TRBJ2-5; D ambiguous. This CDR3 is built from 13 residues. Germline V CDR1 and CDR2: ENHRY, SYGVKD. With 4 bases removed from V and 5 bases from J, the gap between germline ends came to 11 bases. CDR3 sequence: CAISGKGLETQYF. Here the CDR3 DNA reads TGTGCCATCAGTGGTAAAGGGCTGGAGACCCAGTACTTC.

The CDR3 DNA follows: TGTGCCAGCAGTCAGGAGAGGTCGGGGGGCGGCTACACCTTC. Its translation: CASSQERSGGGYTF. The V and J genes are TRBV2 and TRBJ1-2; a possible D gene is TRBD1 (6 bases). Trimming took off 5 bases at V and 8 bases at J, with 18 bases between the two ends. CDR1 and CDR2 (germline): SNHLY, FYNNEI. This CDR3 has 14 amino acids. Full variable domain (remainder filled in from reference TRBV2 and TRBJ1-2): EPEVTQTPSHQVTQMGQEVILRCVPISNHLYFYWYRQILGQKVEFLVSFYNNEISEKSEIFDDQFSVERPDGSNFTLKIRSTKLEDSAMYFCASSQERSGGGYTFGSGTRLTVV.

V gene TRBV10-3 combines with J gene TRBJ2-7; D is perhaps TRBD1 or TRBD2 (5 bases each). Germline V CDR1 and CDR2: ENHRY, SYGVKD. V shed 6 bases and J shed 2 bases, with 17 bases lying between them. There are 15 residues in the CDR3. The CDR3 DNA reads TGTGCCATCAGCCAGGGCAGGGACCTTACCTACGAGCAGTACTTC. This sequence encodes CAISQGRDLTYEQYF.

The V call is TRBV20-1, the J call TRBJ2-5, with D unclear. Per germline, CDR1 DFQATT and CDR2 SNEGSKA (reference sequence). CDR3 size: 13 residues. The V and J ends lost 7 bases and 5 bases respectively, with 17 bases between them. The CDR3 sequence is CSDPRGSWETQYF. The CDR3 DNA reads TGCAGTGATCCCAGAGGTTCTTGGGAGACCCAGTACTTC.

This clonotype was seen ten or more times. This chain connects TRBV10-3 to TRBJ1-5; 7 bases are shared with TRBD1. V trimming: 3 bases; J trimming: 3 bases; junction bases outside the gene matches: 5. This CDR3 contains 15 residues. Germline CDR1 reads ENHRY; CDR2 reads SYGVKD. The CDR3, as DNA: TGTGCCATCAGTGACGGGACAGTCGCCAATCAGCCCCAGCATTTT. Translating gives CAISDGTVANQPQHF.

The chain recombines TRBV7-9 with TRBJ2-7; D is uncertain. Germline CDR1 SEHNR, CDR2 FQNEAQ (reference sequence). This CDR3 is 15 amino acids long. Trimming shortened V by 0 bases and J by 0 bases, and 9 bases separated the two germline ends. The CDR3 region is CASSLASRSSYEQYF. Written as DNA, the CDR3 is TGTGCCAGCAGCTTAGCGTCCAGGAGCTCCTACGAGCAGTACTTC. The full variable domain, completed using reference TRBV7-9 and TRBJ2-7, is DTGVSQNPRHKITKRGQNVTFRCDPISEHNRLYWYRQTLGQGPEFLTYFQNEAQLEKSRLLSDRFSAERPKGSFSTLEIQRTEQGDSAMYLCASSLASRSSYEQYFGPGTRLTVT.